What follows are 32 T cell receptor beta chains derived from one specimen sequenced in a study of blood T cell repertoires in COVID-19. The protocol was immunoSEQ multiplex PCR, while the TCRdb copy is restricted to in-frame clones and leaves out a portion. The sample lists roughly 81,000 clones, around 86% occurring once. Sequences were obtained from peripheral blood. Every receptor here comes from a man aged 35 to 55 with acute or convalescent COVID-19.

With regard to this clone: Since a much larger clone is just one base distant, this may be a read error. This same CDR3 is encoded by further DNA sequences in the sample. The chain uses TRBV4-1 and TRBJ2-5; D is possibly TRBD2 (7 bases). V was pared by 2 bases and J by 5 bases, with 21 bases between. The CDR3 length is 17 residues. CDR1 MGHRA and CDR2 YSYEKL come from the germline V gene. The CDR3 here is CASSQRMGAGEGETQYF. DNA for the CDR3: TGCGCCAGCAGCCAACGCATGGGGGCTGGGGAGGGGGAGACCCAGTACTTC.

J is TRBJ2-5 and V is TRBV19; tentative D call: TRBD1 (6 bases). The CDR3 contains 13 residues. Trimming removed 5 bases from V and 2 bases from J, with 9 bases in between. Germline lookup yields CDR1 LNHDA and CDR2 SQIVND (reference sequence). CDR3 in DNA: TGTGCCAGTAGTCGGACAGTTCAAGAGACCCAGTACTTC. This sequence encodes CASSRTVQETQYF.

The chain employs TRBV6-2 or TRBV6-3 and TRBJ2-5; 12 bases fit TRBD2. The V gene end was trimmed by 0 bases and the J gene end by 4 bases; junction bases not matched to a gene: 6. The CDR3 has 17 amino acids. Germline V gene data show CDR1 as MNHEY and CDR2 as SVGEGT. The CDR3 DNA sequence: TGTGCCAGCAGTTACTCTTCTAGCGGGAGGGCCAGAGAGACCCAGTACTTC. Its translation: CASSYSSSGRARETQYF.

CDR3 DNA sequence: TGTGCCAGCAGCTTCCGACAGGGGGCAAGGAATGAGCAGTTCTTC. This translates into CASSFRQGARNEQFF. The rearrangement links TRBV11-2 to TRBJ2-1, with 10 bases that match TRBD1. Per germline, CDR1 SGHAT and CDR2 FQNNGV. The V gene end was trimmed by 3 bases and the J gene end by 7 bases; junction bases not matched to a gene: 6. The CDR3 spans 15 residues.

The rearrangement joins TRBV19 to TRBJ1-5; 7 bases are shared with TRBD1. The CDR3 has 16 residues. The V gene end was trimmed by 7 bases and the J gene end by 0 bases; junction bases not matched to a gene: 9. Germline values: CDR1 LNHDA, CDR2 SQIVND (reference sequence). CDR3: CASKTGTAGSNQPQHF. The CDR3 nucleotides read TGTGCCAGTAAAACCGGGACAGCGGGTAGCAATCAGCCCCAGCATTTT.

The chain recombines TRBV3-1 (or the pseudogene TRBV3-2) with TRBJ2-5; 12 bases align to TRBD2. This CDR3 spans 15 amino acids. CDR1 is LGHDT and CDR2 is YNNKEL in the germline V gene (reference sequence). V trimming: 4 bases; J trimming: 6 bases; junction bases outside the gene matches: 6. The CDR3 bases are TGTGCCAGCAGCCTCAGGACTAGCGGGACTAAGACCCAGTACTTC. Amino acids: CASSLRTSGTKTQYF.

The rearrangement links TRBV5-4 to TRBJ1-3; D perhaps matches TRBD1 (5 bases). The CDR3 totals 15 residues. Per the germline V gene, CDR1 is SGHNT and CDR2 is YYREEE (reference sequence). V was trimmed by 1 base and J by 2 bases, leaving 10 bases between them. The CDR3 loop is CASSLPGGAGNTIYF. For the CDR3, the DNA is TGTGCCAGCAGCTTGCCCGGGGGTGCTGGAAACACCATATATTTT.

This clone has a handful of counts. This chain joins TRBV10-2 and TRBJ2-3; 12 positions agree with TRBD2. Losses at the gene ends were 6 bases for V and 0 bases for J; bases not matched to a gene: 1. CDR3 length: 15 amino acids. Germline CDR1 is WSHSY and CDR2 is SAAADI. The chain's CDR3 is CASRGTSGSTDTQYF. Written as DNA, the CDR3 is TGCGCCAGCAGGGGGACTAGCGGGAGCACAGATACGCAGTATTTT.

DNA of the CDR3: TGCGCCAGCAGCTTGGAAGGACAGGGGAGTCAGCCCCAGCATTTT. This gives the protein CASSLEGQGSQPQHF. The chain recombines TRBV5-1 with TRBJ1-5, with 9 nucleotides matching TRBD1. From germline, CDR1 is SGHRS and CDR2 YFSETQ. The CDR3 sequence is 15 residues long. Trimming cost V 0 bases and J 6 bases; bases outside gene matches: 4.

This clone was observed a single time. The CDR3 sequence is CASSQESGTGNYGYTF. As DNA, the CDR3 is TGTGCCAGCAGCCAAGAATCCGGGACAGGCAACTATGGCTACACCTTC. V usage is TRBV4-2 and J usage is TRBJ1-2; 8 positions match TRBD1. Germline V gives CDR1 LGHNA, CDR2 YNFKEQ. V was pared by 0 bases and J by 2 bases, with 5 bases of the junction left unmatched. The CDR3 has 16 amino acids.

This chain uses TRBV27 with TRBJ1-1; 11 bases agree with TRBD1. The CDR3 length is 14 residues. Looked up from germline, CDR1 is MNHEY and CDR2 is SMNVEV (reference sequence). J was trimmed by 3 bases and V by 6 bases; bases with no gene match: 3. The CDR3 DNA sequence: TGTGCCAGCAGGGACAGGGGGCTGGACACTGAAGCTTTCTTT. It specifies CASRDRGLDTEAFF.

This clone has only a few counts. The chain joins TRBV5-4 to TRBJ2-1, with TRBD1 matching 9 bases. Germline V gene data show CDR1 as SGHNT and CDR2 as YYREEE (reference sequence). This CDR3 comprises 15 residues. Germline trimming cut 3 bases from V and 5 bases from J; bases unmatched to any gene: 6. The CDR3 protein is CASSSAGQGHNEQFF. DNA of the CDR3: TGTGCCAGCAGCTCGGCGGGACAGGGACACAATGAGCAGTTCTTC.

The J gene is TRBJ1-2, the V gene TRBV30, with 7 bases matching TRBD1. CDR3 length: 14 amino acids. CDR1 is GTSNPN and CDR2 is SVGIG in the germline V gene (reference sequence). V was clipped by 5 bases and J by 4 bases; unmatched bases: 10. The CDR3 region is CAWARDSSFYGYTF. The CDR3 nucleotides are TGTGCCTGGGCCCGGGACAGTTCTTTCTATGGCTACACCTTC.

The V gene is TRBV7-9, the J gene TRBJ2-1; D ambiguous. CDR3 length: 12 residues. Germline V CDR1 and CDR2: SEHNR, FQNEAQ (reference sequence). The germline V and J ends were trimmed by 4 bases and 7 bases, with 8 bases remaining between them. The CDR3 protein is CASSYLENEQFF. The CDR3 DNA sequence: TGTGCCAGCAGCTATCTGGAGAATGAGCAGTTCTTC. The variable domain in full, with the rest retrieved from reference TRBV7-9 and TRBJ2-1, is DTGVSQNPRHKITKRGQNVTFRCDPISEHNRLYWYRQTLGQGPEFLTYFQNEAQLEKSRLLSDRFSAERPKGSFSTLEIQRTEQGDSAMYLCASSYLENEQFFGPGTRLTVL.

This chain connects TRBV11-2 to TRBJ2-1; 8 nucleotides match TRBD2. J was trimmed by 10 bases and V by 5 bases; bases with no gene match: 10. The CDR3 contains 14 residues. Germline lookup yields CDR1 SGHAT and CDR2 FQNNGV. CDR3 loop: CASSISGMTGEQFF. The DNA for the CDR3 is TGTGCCAGCAGCATTAGCGGGATGACGGGGGAGCAGTTCTTC. Drawing the rest from reference TRBV11-2 and TRBJ2-1, the complete variable domain is EAGVAQSPRYKIIEKRQSVAFWCNPISGHATLYWYQQILGQGPKLLIQFQNNGVVDDSQLPKDRFSAERLKGVDSTLKIQPAKLEDSAVYLCASSISGMTGEQFFGPGTRLTVL.

The chain has TRBV10-2 and TRBJ2-4, with a possible D match to TRBD2 (6 bases). V gave up 0 bases and J gave up 8 bases, with 11 bases separating them. This CDR3 has 14 amino acids. The germline gives CDR1 WSHSY, CDR2 SAAADI. The CDR3 reads CASSESGGLDIQYF. Here the CDR3 DNA reads TGCGCCAGCAGTGAGTCGGGGGGATTGGACATTCAGTACTTC.

This clone was observed a handful of times. This chain connects TRBV6-5 to TRBJ1-1; 11 positions agree with TRBD1. The CDR3 has 13 residues. The germline V gene encodes CDR1 MNHEY and CDR2 SVGAGI. V shed 6 bases and J 11 bases; nucleotides not matched to a gene: 8. The CDR3 DNA is TGTGCCAGCAGAGCGGGACAGGGGGTTCGGGCTTTCTTT. Amino acid sequence: CASRAGQGVRAFF.

The rearrangement joins TRBV5-5 to TRBJ1-2; the match to TRBD1 covers 9 bases. This CDR3 has 14 residues. Germline assignment: CDR1 SGHKS and CDR2 YYEKEE (reference sequence). V shed 3 bases, J shed 0 bases, and the junction held 0 bases outside the gene matches. The CDR3 region has the DNA TGTGCCAGCAGCTGGGACAGGGCTAACTATGGCTACACCTTC. Encoded protein: CASSWDRANYGYTF.

This sequence joins TRBV6-5 and TRBJ1-5; perhaps TRBD1 as D (6 bases). The CDR3 is 15 residues long. The V end was cut by 5 bases, the J end by 0 bases, with 11 bases between. CDR1 is MNHEY, CDR2 SVGAGI, per germline. DNA for the CDR3: TGTGCCAGCAGTCCCGACAGGAATAGCAATCAGCCCCAGCATTTT. Translated: CASSPDRNSNQPQHF.

The CDR3 loop reads CASSYSPGTTDTQYF. The CDR3 DNA sequence: TGTGCCAGCAGTTACTCTCCGGGTACCACAGATACGCAGTATTTT. The J gene is TRBJ2-3, the V gene TRBV6-5; no definite D call. V was cut by 0 bases and J by 2 bases, with 9 bases left in between. The CDR3 spans 15 residues. Germline V gene lookup returns CDR1 MNHEY and CDR2 SVGAGI.

This chain connects TRBV6-5 to TRBJ1-6; D unclear. The CDR3 extends over 16 amino acids. V lost 4 bases and J lost 9, with 19 bases in between. Germline-derived CDR1 and CDR2 are MNHEY and SVGAGI. The CDR3 DNA reads TGTGCCAGCAGTTCTACCCTAGAACCTATAGGTTCACCCCTCCACTTT. It encodes CASSSTLEPIGSPLHF.

The chain carries TRBV24-1 and TRBJ2-3; 15 bases map to TRBD2. CDR1 is KGHDR and CDR2 is SFDVKD in the germline V gene. Trimming removed 3 bases from V and 4 bases from J; junction bases left unmatched: 10. The CDR3 contains 19 residues. DNA for the CDR3: TGTGCCACCAGTGATCCTTACGGACTAGCGGGAGGGTTGGCAGATACGCAGTATTTT. It specifies CATSDPYGLAGGLADTQYF.

The CDR3 nucleotides are TGTGCCAGCAGTACGCGGGACAGGCCGGGAGCTTTCTTT. Protein sequence: CASSTRDRPGAFF. This sequence joins TRBV6-2 or TRBV6-3 and TRBJ1-1; 8 bases map to TRBD1. In germline, CDR1 is MNHEY, CDR2 SVGEGT. The trim removed 5 bases at V and 10 bases at J, leaving 9 bases unmatched. The CDR3 extends over 13 amino acids.

V usage is TRBV30 and J usage is TRBJ1-2, with a possible D match to TRBD1 (5 bases). With 3 bases removed from V and 8 bases from J, the gap between germline ends came to 16 bases. Looked up from germline, CDR1 is GTSNPN and CDR2 is SVGIG (reference sequence). The length of the CDR3 is 13 residues. The CDR3 region has the DNA TGTGCCTGGAGGCGACCGGGACTATTGGGCTACACCTTC. It translates to CAWRRPGLLGYTF.

V usage is TRBV18 and J usage is TRBJ2-5, with D perhaps TRBD1 (5 bases). Trimming stripped 4 bases from V and 2 bases from J, with 8 bases between. Germline CDR1 KGHSH, CDR2 LQKENI. The CDR3 contains 13 residues. CDR3 DNA sequence: TGTGCCAGCTCACTCGACAGACAAGAGACCCAGTACTTC. Translating it yields CASSLDRQETQYF.

This chain connects TRBV7-3 to TRBJ2-1, with 10 bases aligning to TRBD1. The CDR3 runs to 15 residues. V gave up 4 bases and J gave up 5 bases; unmatched junction bases: 5. Germline CDR1 and CDR2: SGHTA and FQGTGA. CDR3 sequence: CASSWGQGSHNEQFF. As DNA, the CDR3 is TGTGCCAGCAGCTGGGGACAGGGGTCCCACAATGAGCAGTTCTTC.

CDR3 loop: CASSLLAGVRGANVLTF. CDR3 coding DNA: TGTGCCAGCAGTTTGCTAGCGGGAGTTCGAGGGGCCAACGTCCTGACTTTC. This chain uses TRBV27 with TRBJ2-6, with 10 nucleotides matching TRBD2. Germline V gene sequence: CDR1 MNHEY, CDR2 SMNVEV (reference sequence). With V trimmed by 3 bases and J by 4 bases, 6 bases remained unmatched. This CDR3 has 17 amino acids.

This clone has only one observation. The V call is TRBV19, the J call TRBJ2-7; D is unresolved. Germline V gene data show CDR1 as LNHDA and CDR2 as SQIVND (reference sequence). V was trimmed by 11 bases and J by 2 bases, leaving 13 bases between them. The CDR3 contains 12 residues. DNA for the CDR3: TGTGCCTCGGGTGGCAGCCCCTACGAGCAGTACTTC. Its translation is CASGGSPYEQYF.

The V and J genes are TRBV27 and TRBJ1-4; 9 bases agree with TRBD1. After removal of 5 bases from V and 2 bases from J, the junction contained 12 bases not matched to a gene. There are 18 residues in the CDR3. Germline V gives CDR1 MNHEY, CDR2 SMNVEV (reference sequence). The CDR3 region is CASSPGQGRYGTNEKLFF. In DNA form, the CDR3 reads TGTGCCAGCAGTCCGGGACAGGGACGATATGGGACTAATGAAAAACTGTTTTTT.

This CDR3 is CASSELASSTDTQYF. Written as DNA, the CDR3 is TGTGCCAGCAGTGAGCTAGCGTCTAGCACAGATACGCAGTATTTT. V is TRBV6-1 and J is TRBJ2-3; TRBD2 might be the D (6 bases). V was shortened by 3 bases and J by 0 bases, with 10 bases between the two germline ends. The germline V gene encodes CDR1 MNHNS and CDR2 SASEGT. The CDR3 has 15 amino acids.

This chain joins TRBV5-6 and TRBJ2-7; 8 bases are shared with TRBD2. The V and J ends lost 0 bases and 5 bases, in that order; junction bases with no gene match: 4. This CDR3 spans 14 amino acids. CDR1 SGHDT and CDR2 YYEEEE come from the germline V gene. CDR3 loop: CASSLAGGPHEQYF. The CDR3 DNA is TGTGCCAGCAGCTTGGCGGGAGGGCCCCACGAGCAGTACTTC.

The chain combines TRBV18 with TRBJ1-1; D gene unclear. The length of the CDR3 is 14 residues. The V and J ends lost 3 bases and 5 bases respectively, with 13 bases between them. CDR1 KGHSH and CDR2 LQKENI come from the germline V gene. The CDR3 nucleotides read TGTGCCAGCTCACCGCCTGGGAGGTGGACTGAAGCTTTCTTT. Amino acids: CASSPPGRWTEAFF.